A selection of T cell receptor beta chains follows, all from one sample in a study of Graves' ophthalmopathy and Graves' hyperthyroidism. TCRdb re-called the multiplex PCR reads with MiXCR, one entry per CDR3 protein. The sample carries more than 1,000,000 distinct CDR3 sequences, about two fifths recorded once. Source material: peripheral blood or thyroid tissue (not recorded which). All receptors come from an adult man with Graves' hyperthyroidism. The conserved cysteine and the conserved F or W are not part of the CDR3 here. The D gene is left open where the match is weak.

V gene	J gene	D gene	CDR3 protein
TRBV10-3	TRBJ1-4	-	ASSYAGSNQKLF
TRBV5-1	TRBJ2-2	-	ASSPRAGELF
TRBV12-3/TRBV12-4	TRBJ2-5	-	ASSPPDSQETQY
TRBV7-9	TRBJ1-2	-	ASSPDLGVRVDGYT
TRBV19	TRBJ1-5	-	ASSISSGASNQPQH
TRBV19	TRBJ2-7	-	ASSLDPGLFSYEQY
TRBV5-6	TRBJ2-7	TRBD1	ASSLGQGAPTYEQY
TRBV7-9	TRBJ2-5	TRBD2	ASSSGLPQETQY
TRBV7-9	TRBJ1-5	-	ASSLGSGYQH
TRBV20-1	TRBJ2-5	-	SARRRNQPQY
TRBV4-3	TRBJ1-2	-	ASSQDLSGARDGYT
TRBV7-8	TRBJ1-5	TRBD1	ASSLGDRDRVNQPQH
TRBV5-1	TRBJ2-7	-	ASSQKRGGNYEQY
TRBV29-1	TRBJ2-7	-	SVNRQSSEQY
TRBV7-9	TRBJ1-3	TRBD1	ASSSYLERDRDSGNTIY
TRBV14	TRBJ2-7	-	ASSQERLTSFRHYEQY
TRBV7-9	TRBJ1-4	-	ASSLVPRGTHEELF
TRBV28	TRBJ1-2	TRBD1	ASSPTGQAIYGYT
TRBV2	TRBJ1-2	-	ASSEDAGTLYGYT
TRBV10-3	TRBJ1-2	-	AISAFWGPPNYGYT
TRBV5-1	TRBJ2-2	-	ASSQRTSGELF
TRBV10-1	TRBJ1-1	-	ASSESAGLNTEAF
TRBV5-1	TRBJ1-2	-	ASTKPGGIRGYT
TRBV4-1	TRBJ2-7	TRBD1	ASSQTAVGTGGHEQY
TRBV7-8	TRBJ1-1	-	ASSSAGWNTEAF
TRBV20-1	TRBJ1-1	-	SARSTRGTEAF
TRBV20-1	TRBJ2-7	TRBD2	SAAKYSGTSGIRSYEQY
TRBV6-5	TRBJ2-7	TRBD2	ASGKRESSNEQY
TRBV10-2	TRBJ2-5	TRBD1	ASTSGGQDGAKTQY
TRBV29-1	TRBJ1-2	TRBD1	SVWDRTGLNRDYGYT
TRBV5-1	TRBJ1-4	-	ASSLVQLASTNEKLF
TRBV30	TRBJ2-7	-	AWSVGTGSYEQY
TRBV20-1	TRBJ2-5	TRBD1	SAGGGQGIQPQY
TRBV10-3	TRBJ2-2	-	ASRTGSPSTGELF
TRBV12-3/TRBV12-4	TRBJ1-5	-	ASRSGHFNQH
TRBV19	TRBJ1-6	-	ASRAGGAPLH
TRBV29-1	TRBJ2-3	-	SVEDQRTDTQY
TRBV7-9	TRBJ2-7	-	ASSARQVSGYEQY
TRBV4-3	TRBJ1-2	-	TSSQDRIGPYGYT
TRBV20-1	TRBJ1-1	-	SEVAGTNTEAF
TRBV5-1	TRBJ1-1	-	ASSLEEDRPNTEAF
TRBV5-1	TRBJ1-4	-	ASSSWKGSTNEKLF
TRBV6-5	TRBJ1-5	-	ASSYATDGNQPQH
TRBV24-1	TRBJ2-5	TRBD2	ATSDNGLAGQETQY
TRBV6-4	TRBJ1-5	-	ASSDSAGFGQPQH
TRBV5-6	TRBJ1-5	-	ASSSTHQPQH
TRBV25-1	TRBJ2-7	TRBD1	AISRQGREQY